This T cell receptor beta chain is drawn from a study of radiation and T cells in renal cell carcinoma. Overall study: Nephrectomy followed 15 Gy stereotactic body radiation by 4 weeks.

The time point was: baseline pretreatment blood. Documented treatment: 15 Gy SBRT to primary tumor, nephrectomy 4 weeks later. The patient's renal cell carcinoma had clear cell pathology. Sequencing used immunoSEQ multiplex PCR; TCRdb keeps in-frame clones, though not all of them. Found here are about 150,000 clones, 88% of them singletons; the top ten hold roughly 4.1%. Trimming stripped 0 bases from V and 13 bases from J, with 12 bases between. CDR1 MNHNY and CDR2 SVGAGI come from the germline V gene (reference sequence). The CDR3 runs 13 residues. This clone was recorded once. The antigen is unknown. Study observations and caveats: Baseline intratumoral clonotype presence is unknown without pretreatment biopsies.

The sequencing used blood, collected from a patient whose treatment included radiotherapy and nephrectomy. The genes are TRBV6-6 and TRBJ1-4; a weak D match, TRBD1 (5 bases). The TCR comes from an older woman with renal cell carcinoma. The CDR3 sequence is CASSYSERGRLFF. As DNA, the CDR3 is TGTGCCAGCAGTTACTCCGAAAGGGGTCGACTGTTTTTT.